A single sample is the source of the 30 T cell receptor beta chains below, sequenced in a study of regulatory T cells in long-lasting Graves disease. The time point was: persistent/refractory GD, antithyroid drugs over 5 years with positive TRAb. TCR sequences were obtained from RNA taken from PBMCs. Libraries of TCR beta came from iRepertoire HTBI primers plus Arm-PCR of CDR3 regions. TCRdb re-analysed the multiplex PCR reads in MiXCR, keeping a single row per CDR3 protein. The sample has approximately 290,000 distinct CDR3 sequences, 20% to 25% seen once. This specimen was peripheral blood mononuclear cells (PBMCs), taken when the disease was refractory, from a patient treated with antithyroid drugs. The receptor source for this set is a female donor with Graves disease.

This clonotype appeared many times. This chain connects TRBV6-5 to TRBJ1-3; D not certain. V lost 2 bases and J 1 base, leaving 3 bases between the germline ends. Germline CDR1 is MNHEY and CDR2 is SVGAGI. There are 13 residues in the CDR3. The CDR3 DNA reads TGTGCCAGCAGTTACAGGTCTGGAAACACCATATATTTT. Amino acids: CASSYRSGNTIYF.

In this sample, this clonotype turned up a few times. The chain uses TRBV6-2 or TRBV6-3 and TRBJ2-7; 12 bases match TRBD2. The CDR3 is 15 residues long. Germline CDR1 reads MNHEY; CDR2 reads SVGEGT. V gave up 2 bases and J gave up 5 bases; unmatched junction bases: 4. CDR3 sequence reads: CASSYVTSGSHEQYF. As DNA, the CDR3 is TGTGCCAGCAGTTACGTGACTAGCGGGAGCCACGAGCAGTACTTC.

The CDR3 sequence: CASSVSTGTANSYEQYF. The CDR3 coding sequence is TGTGCCAGCAGCGTATCCACCGGGACAGCTAACTCCTACGAGCAGTACTTC. This chain connects TRBV7-2 to TRBJ2-7; 7 nucleotides agree with TRBD1. V dropped 5 bases and J dropped 0; count of bases not matched to a gene: 13. Germline assignment: CDR1 SGHTA and CDR2 FQGNSA. This CDR3 has 17 residues.

In this sample, this clonotype turned up many times. The chain has TRBV2 and TRBJ1-2; 7 bases are shared with TRBD1. Germline V gene sequence: CDR1 SNHLY, CDR2 FYNNEI. With V trimmed by 4 bases and J by 4 bases, 6 bases remained unmatched. There are 14 residues in the CDR3. The CDR3 spells CASSVRGQIYGYTF. The CDR3 DNA follows: TGTGCCAGCAGTGTTAGGGGGCAGATCTATGGCTACACCTTC. The full variable domain, in which reference TRBV2 and TRBJ1-2 provide the parts outside the CDR3, is EPEVTQTPSHQVTQMGQEVILRCVPISNHLYFYWYRQILGQKVEFLVSFYNNEISEKSEIFDDQFSVERPDGSNFTLKIRSTKLEDSAMYFCASSVRGQIYGYTFGSGTRLTVV.

This clonotype was observed many times. This chain connects TRBV12-3 or TRBV12-4 to TRBJ2-7; D is perhaps TRBD1 (6 bases). V was shortened by 2 bases and J by 3 bases, with 11 bases between the two germline ends. This CDR3 spans 14 amino acids. The CDR3 reads CASSLSGEGYEQYF. Written as DNA, the CDR3 is TGTGCCAGCAGTTTATCAGGGGAAGGCTACGAGCAGTACTTC.

This chain links TRBV30 with TRBJ2-5; 7 bases line up with TRBD1. The CDR3 totals 14 residues. Germline V CDR1 and CDR2: GTSNPN, SVGIG (reference sequence). With 3 bases clipped from V and 4 bases from J, the junction kept 8 bases outside the gene matches. The CDR3 region has the DNA TGTGCCTGGAGGACTCGACAGGGTTCAGAGACCCAGTACTTC. This codes for CAWRTRQGSETQYF.

This clonotype has just a few counts. V and J are TRBV3-2 and TRBJ2-7; TRBD2, as called in the table, went unchecked against the DNA. TRBV3-2 represents a pseudogene. The CDR3 loop spans 15 amino acids. The CDR3 loop is CASSQVNLSGGEQYF. For the CDR3, the DNA is TGTGCCAGCAGCCAAGTTAACCTTTCGGGAGGCGAGCAGTACTTC.

The V call is TRBV12-3 or TRBV12-4, the J call TRBJ2-3; a weak D match, TRBD1 (5 bases). V lost 5 bases and J lost 3, with 12 bases in between. CDR3 length: 14 amino acids. The CDR3 bases are TGTGCCAGCAGTAATGGGGCAACTACAGATACGCAGTATTTT. Protein: CASSNGATTDTQYF.

Only a few counts were recorded for this clonotype. The rearrangement uses TRBV10-3 and TRBJ1-1; no reliable D call. The CDR3 runs to 14 residues. V dropped 2 bases and J dropped 2 bases, with 9 bases sitting between them. From germline, CDR1 is ENHRY and CDR2 SYGVKD. The DNA for the CDR3 is TGTGCCATCAGTGAGGTCGCAGCCAACACTGAAGCTTTCTTT. It codes for CAISEVAANTEAFF.

This chain connects TRBV6-1 to TRBJ1-2; no firm D call. V was cut by 6 bases and J by 1 base, with 9 bases left in between. This CDR3 has 13 residues. Germline V gives CDR1 MNHNS, CDR2 SASEGT. CDR3 DNA sequence: TGTGCCAGCAGACCAGGAGATAACTATGGCTACACCTTC. Encoded protein: CASRPGDNYGYTF.

This sequence joins TRBV10-3 and TRBJ1-5, with 10 bases identical to TRBD1. J was trimmed by 4 bases and V by 2 bases; bases with no gene match: 2. The CDR3 extends over 15 amino acids. From germline, CDR1 is ENHRY and CDR2 SYGVKD. The CDR3 protein is CAISERGQGNQPQHF. DNA of the CDR3: TGTGCCATCAGTGAGAGGGGACAGGGGAATCAGCCCCAGCATTTT.

The chain joins TRBV20-1 to TRBJ2-1; 7 nucleotides align to TRBD1. The CDR3 has 14 amino acids. With 5 bases clipped from V and 4 bases from J, the junction kept 8 bases outside the gene matches. CDR1 is DFQATT, CDR2 SNEGSKA, per germline (reference sequence). The CDR3 reads CSASGTEFYNEQFF. The CDR3 DNA reads as TGCAGTGCTTCGGGGACAGAATTTTACAATGAGCAGTTCTTC.

The sample holds many counts of this clonotype. The chain has TRBV28 and TRBJ1-4; 9 nucleotides align to TRBD1. The CDR3 sequence is 16 residues long. Germline V CDR1 and CDR2: MDHEN, SYDVKM. Germline trimming cut 6 bases from V and 5 bases from J; bases unmatched to any gene: 10. For the CDR3, the DNA is TGTGCCAGCAGGGGGACCGAACAGGGGGCCAATGAAAAACTGTTTTTT. Its translation: CASRGTEQGANEKLFF.

J is TRBJ2-1 and V is TRBV19; D remains ambiguous. Trimming took off 3 bases at V and 1 base at J, with 1 base between the two ends. The germline V gene encodes CDR1 LNHDA and CDR2 SQIVND (reference sequence). This CDR3 comprises 12 residues. The DNA for the CDR3 is TGTGCCAGTAGTATGTCCTACAATGAGCAGTTCTTC. Its protein product is CASSMSYNEQFF.

This clonotype was observed a handful of times. J is TRBJ2-1 and V is TRBV7-9, with 11 bases identical to TRBD2. The CDR3 extends over 16 amino acids. The junction had 4 bases not matched to a gene; V was cut back by 1 base and J by 5 bases. In germline, CDR1 is SEHNR, CDR2 FQNEAQ (reference sequence). The CDR3 reads CASSLVGGLADNEQFF. CDR3 bases: TGTGCCAGCAGCTTAGTTGGGGGACTAGCGGACAATGAGCAGTTCTTC.

V usage is TRBV24-1 and J usage is TRBJ2-5, with 9 positions matching TRBD2. Germline lookup yields CDR1 KGHDR and CDR2 SFDVKD. CDR3 length: 16 amino acids. J was trimmed by 1 base and V by 2 bases; bases with no gene match: 4. CDR3 residues: CATSDSLAGSQETQYF. CDR3 bases: TGTGCCACCAGTGATTCCCTAGCGGGGAGCCAAGAGACCCAGTACTTC.

This clonotype was recorded many times. V is TRBV28 and J is TRBJ2-7; the D gene is possibly TRBD1 (6 bases). CDR3 length: 13 amino acids. Germline assignment: CDR1 MDHEN and CDR2 SYDVKM. Deletions cut 6 bases from V and 5 bases from J, with 14 bases between. CDR3 in DNA: TGTGCCAGCAGACCGGCAGGGGTGAACGAGCAGTACTTC. It yields the protein CASRPAGVNEQYF.

This clonotype was seen repeatedly, ten times or more. The rearrangement uses TRBV7-2 and TRBJ1-4, with TRBD1 as a possible D gene (6 bases). V was trimmed by 5 bases and J by 6 bases, leaving 16 bases between them. This CDR3 spans 15 amino acids. In germline, CDR1 is SGHTA, CDR2 FQGNSA. The DNA of the CDR3 is TGTGCCAGCAGCCCGAGACGGGGGGCAGATGAAAAACTGTTTTTT. This encodes CASSPRRGADEKLFF. Using reference TRBV7-2 and TRBJ1-4 for the parts outside the CDR3, the full variable domain is GAGVSQSPSNKVTEKGKDVELRCDPISGHTALYWYRQSLGQGLEFLIYFQGNSAPDKSGLPSDRFSAERTGGSVSTLTIQRTQQEDSAVYLCASSPRRGADEKLFFGSGTQLSVL.

This chain uses TRBV5-1 with TRBJ1-6, with D possibly being TRBD1 (5 bases). V lost 4 bases to trimming and J lost 6 bases, with 14 bases between them. The CDR3 loop spans 15 amino acids. Germline assignment: CDR1 SGHRS and CDR2 YFSETQ. CDR3 nucleotide sequence: TGCGCCAGCAGCCCAGGGACGGATCTTAATTCACCCCTCCACTTT. Its translation: CASSPGTDLNSPLHF.

This clonotype was found many times. The CDR3 protein is CASSLRDSLYEQYF. In DNA form, the CDR3 reads TGTGCCAGCAGTTTACGGGACAGTCTTTACGAGCAGTACTTC. The rearrangement uses TRBV12-3 or TRBV12-4 and TRBJ2-7, with TRBD1 identical over 7 bases. CDR3 length: 14 amino acids. V shed 2 bases, J shed 4 bases, and the junction held 5 bases outside the gene matches.

This clonotype was found a few times. The rearrangement joins TRBV7-2 to TRBJ2-2, with D maybe TRBD2 (7 bases). V was pared by 1 base and J by 1 base, with 10 bases between. Germline CDR1 reads SGHTA; CDR2 reads FQGNSA. CDR3 length: 16 amino acids. The CDR3 reads CASSLGGGWNTGELFF. The DNA for the CDR3 is TGTGCCAGCAGCTTAGGGGGGGGCTGGAACACCGGGGAGCTGTTTTTT.

This clonotype was recorded a few times. This sequence joins TRBV12-3 or TRBV12-4 and TRBJ2-2, with a tentative D call TRBD1 (7 bases). This CDR3 comprises 15 residues. V lost 6 bases and J 6 bases, leaving 17 bases between the germline ends. CDR3 protein: CASRGGQPGPGELFF. The CDR3 coding sequence is TGTGCCAGCAGGGGGGGACAGCCGGGGCCCGGGGAGCTGTTTTTT.

This clonotype was seen repeatedly, ten times or more. This sequence joins TRBV28 and TRBJ2-7; weak D call: TRBD2 (6 bases). Trimming shortened V by 3 bases and J by 3 bases, and 21 bases separated the two germline ends. CDR3 length: 17 residues. CDR1 and CDR2 (germline): MDHEN, SYDVKM. The CDR3 loop reads CASSFADFSGPGYEQYF. In DNA form, the CDR3 reads TGTGCCAGCAGTTTCGCCGATTTCAGCGGGCCTGGCTACGAGCAGTACTTC.

This clonotype was seen ten or more times. The V and J genes are TRBV6-1 and TRBJ1-6; D gene unclear. The CDR3 spans 12 residues. Germline-derived CDR1 and CDR2 are MNHNS and SASEGT. V dropped 6 bases and J dropped 4 bases, with 4 bases sitting between them. CDR3 sequence (DNA): TGTGCCAGCAGGGAGTATAATTCACCCCTCCACTTT. Protein sequence: CASREYNSPLHF.

A word on this clonotype: One end of the junction is discordant with germline, which a read error may explain. The chain is built from TRBV7-8 and TRBJ2-1, with D perhaps matching TRBD1 (6 bases). Looked up from germline, CDR1 is SGHVS and CDR2 is FQNEAQ. CDR3 length: 13 amino acids. The chain's CDR3 is CASSLARGDDQFF. In DNA, the CDR3 is TGTGCCAGCAGCTTAGCCAGGGGTGATGACCAGTTCTTC.

Only a few counts were recorded for this clonotype. J is TRBJ1-4 and V is TRBV25-1; D not resolved. V was trimmed by 7 bases and J by 1 base, leaving 10 bases between them. Per germline, CDR1 MGHDK and CDR2 SYGVNS. The CDR3 sequence is 14 residues long. The CDR3 bases are TGTGCCAGCACGGGGTTGGGAACTAATGAAAAACTGTTTTTT. Translating it yields CASTGLGTNEKLFF. Full variable domain (rest looked up from reference TRBV25-1 and TRBJ1-4): EADIYQTPRYLVIGTGKKITLECSQTMGHDKMYWYQQDPGMELHLIHYSYGVNSTEKGDLSSESTVSRIRTEHFPLTLESARPSHTSQYLCASTGLGTNEKLFFGSGTQLSVL.

The chain employs TRBV7-9 and TRBJ1-2, with D perhaps matching TRBD1 (6 bases). The CDR3 has 13 residues. Looked up from germline, CDR1 is SEHNR and CDR2 is FQNEAQ (reference sequence). V was trimmed by 4 bases and J by 5 bases, leaving 11 bases between them. CDR3 nucleotide sequence: TGTGCCAGCAGCTCCGGGACATCGTATGGCTACACCTTC. Its translation is CASSSGTSYGYTF.

There are many counts of this clonotype. J is TRBJ1-2 and V is TRBV7-2; no definite D call. Per germline, CDR1 SGHTA and CDR2 FQGNSA. The CDR3 totals 13 residues. V was cut by 3 bases and J by 5 bases, with 10 bases left in between. CDR3 bases: TGTGCCAGCAGCTTGTCACAGATTTATGGCTACACCTTC. Its translation: CASSLSQIYGYTF.

This clonotype was picked up many times. The gene calls are TRBV18 and TRBJ1-1; D unresolved. Germline V gene data show CDR1 as KGHSH and CDR2 as LQKENI. The CDR3 runs 14 residues. V was pared by 6 bases and J by 0 bases, with 11 bases between. The CDR3 region is CASSSDGLNTEAFF. In nucleotides, the CDR3 is TGTGCCAGCTCGTCGGACGGACTGAACACTGAAGCTTTCTTT.

This clonotype was recorded at least ten times. The rearrangement uses TRBV2 and TRBJ2-4; the D gene is possibly TRBD2 (6 bases). The germline V and J ends were trimmed by 6 bases and 0 bases, with 12 bases remaining between them. Germline V gene data show CDR1 as SNHLY and CDR2 as FYNNEI. The CDR3 contains 15 residues. DNA of the CDR3: TGTGCCAGCAGACCCGGGGGACTAGCCAAAAACATTCAGTACTTC. It codes for CASRPGGLAKNIQYF.